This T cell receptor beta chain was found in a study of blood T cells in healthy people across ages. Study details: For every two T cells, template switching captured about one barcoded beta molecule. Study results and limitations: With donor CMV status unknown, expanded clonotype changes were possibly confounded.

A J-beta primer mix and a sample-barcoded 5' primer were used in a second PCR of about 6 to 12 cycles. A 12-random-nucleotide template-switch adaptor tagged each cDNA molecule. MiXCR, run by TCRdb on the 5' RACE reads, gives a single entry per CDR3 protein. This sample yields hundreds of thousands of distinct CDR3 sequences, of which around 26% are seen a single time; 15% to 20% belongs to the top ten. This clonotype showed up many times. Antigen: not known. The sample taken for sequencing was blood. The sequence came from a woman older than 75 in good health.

The CDR3 bases are TGCAGTGCTAGACTCCTCGAACAGAATGGCTACACCTTC. It is translated as CSARLLEQNGYTF. The chain carries TRBV20-1 and TRBJ1-2; D uncertain. Germline V gene sequence: CDR1 DFQATT, CDR2 SNEGSKA (reference sequence). The CDR3 has 13 amino acids. Between the trimmed V and J ends, which lost 2 bases and 6 bases, there was a span of 13 bases.